The clone carrying this TCR beta chain was detected many times. Antigen: not known. The source of the sample is a study of early T cells in non-severe SARS-CoV-2 infection. Study-wide points: VDJdb-based matching was biased toward anti-spike CD8 responses and missed private and CD4 specificities.

This CDR3 region has 13 residues. CDR1 and CDR2 from the germline V gene are SGHVS and FNYEAQ. With 11 bases clipped from V and 4 bases from J, the junction kept 8 bases outside the gene matches. TCRdb used MiXCR to reprocess the 5' RACE reads, holding one entry per CDR3 protein. This sample yields nearly 55,000 distinct CDR3 sequences, of which around 8% are seen a single time; over 9.5% belongs to the top ten. The chain uses TRBV7-6 and TRBJ2-7; 10 bases are a match to TRBD2. The source is an adult who was a healthcare worker with PCR-confirmed SARS-CoV-2 infection or an uninfected control (not recorded which). This specimen was whole blood, taken at baseline. The CDR3 spells CASRASGSYEQYF. Written as DNA, the CDR3 is TGTGCCTCGCGGGCTAGCGGGAGTTACGAGCAGTACTTC.